This TCR beta chain was sequenced in a study of response to subunit inactivated influenza vaccine. The ends were cut back, 5 bases at V and 0 bases at J, with 11 bases in the middle. This CDR3 is 13 amino acids long. Germline V CDR1 and CDR2: SQVTM, ANQGSEA. TCRdb called the RT-PCR reads again in MiXCR, with one record for every CDR3 protein. The table has fewer than 800,000 distinct CDR3 sequences, 15% to 18% seen once. This clonotype was counted a single time. The rearrangement joins TRBV29-1 to TRBJ2-7; D is ambiguous. The TCR originated in a man in his fifties who received an inactivated influenza vaccine. This specimen was PBMCs from blood, taken about 13 days after vaccination. Written as DNA, the CDR3 is TGCAGCGTTTCGGACGCGATCTCCTACGAGCAGTACTTC. Protein: CSVSDAISYEQYF.